These 14 T cell receptor beta chains were all obtained from the same sample, sequenced in a study of blood T cell repertoires in COVID-19. The data were produced by immunoSEQ multiplex PCR, yet TCRdb's version contains in-frame clones alone and is incomplete. This table holds roughly 97,000 clones, roughly nine tenths found once. The sequencing input was peripheral blood. All receptors derive from a human donor in a cohort sampled during active COVID-19.

The chain employs TRBV6-5 and TRBJ1-4, with TRBD1 matching over 9 bases. The CDR3 is 13 amino acids. From germline, CDR1 is MNHEY and CDR2 SVGAGI. V lost 9 bases and J lost 7; bases outside the gene matches: 6. CDR3 residues: CASAGQGVEKLFF. The CDR3 nucleotides read TGTGCCAGTGCGGGACAGGGTGTTGAAAAACTGTTTTTT.

The V gene is TRBV7-9, the J gene TRBJ1-4; tentative D call: TRBD1 (6 bases). The CDR3 runs to 15 residues. Germline values: CDR1 SEHNR, CDR2 FQNEAQ (reference sequence). V shed 5 bases and J shed 4 bases, with 14 bases lying between them. The DNA of the CDR3 is TGTGCCAGCAGCACCACGGACAGATATAATGAAAAACTGTTTTTT. Amino acid sequence: CASSTTDRYNEKLFF.

The chain is built from TRBV2 and TRBJ2-7; 11 nucleotides agree with TRBD2. CDR1 SNHLY and CDR2 FYNNEI come from the germline V gene. The trim removed 6 bases at V and 6 bases at J, leaving 10 bases unmatched. The CDR3 consists of 15 residues. The CDR3 loop is CASRGLAEGPSEQYF. CDR3 DNA: TGTGCCAGCAGGGGACTAGCGGAGGGGCCGAGCGAGCAGTACTTC.

On this clone: The sample holds other DNA sequences that translate to the same CDR3. The chain is built from TRBV27 and TRBJ2-7, with TRBD2 as a possible D gene (6 bases). This CDR3 region has 12 residues. Trimming took off 5 bases at V and 3 bases at J, with 8 bases between the two ends. Germline V gene data show CDR1 as MNHEY and CDR2 as SMNVEV (reference sequence). CDR3 DNA sequence: TGTGCCAGCAGTCCCGGGGGCTACGAGCAGTACTTC. Protein: CASSPGGYEQYF.

The count of this clone is one. This sequence joins TRBV9 and TRBJ2-3, with a possible D match to TRBD1 (6 bases). With 2 bases removed from V and 4 bases from J, the gap between germline ends came to 11 bases. The germline V gene has CDR1 SGDLS and CDR2 YYNGEE. The CDR3 loop spans 14 amino acids. This CDR3 reads CASSVARGADTQYF. The CDR3 nucleotides read TGTGCCAGCAGCGTCGCCAGGGGCGCAGATACGCAGTATTTT.

The rearrangement links TRBV5-5 to TRBJ2-2, with TRBD1 as a possible D gene (5 bases). The CDR3 covers 14 residues. Trimming cost V 3 bases and J 3 bases, with 9 bases left between them. Germline V gives CDR1 SGHKS, CDR2 YYEKEE (reference sequence). CDR3 protein: CASSWGRDTGELFF. As DNA, the CDR3 is TGTGCCAGCAGCTGGGGCCGGGACACCGGGGAGCTGTTTTTT.

V gene TRBV11-2 combines with J gene TRBJ2-7, with a tentative D call TRBD1 (5 bases). The CDR3 spans 13 residues. Germline V gene data show CDR1 as SGHAT and CDR2 as FQNNGV. V was clipped by 4 bases and J by 3 bases, with 10 bases between them. The CDR3 DNA follows: TGTGCCAGCAGCTCCCAGGGTATCTACGAGCAGTACTTC. Translating gives CASSSQGIYEQYF.

This chain connects TRBV10-2 to TRBJ1-2; possible D gene TRBD1, 5 bases. Per the germline V gene, CDR1 is WSHSY and CDR2 is SAAADI. The V end was cut by 6 bases, the J end by 4 bases, with 12 bases between. This CDR3 is built from 13 residues. CDR3 residues: CASSRELGYGYTF. The CDR3 nucleotides read TGCGCCAGCAGCAGGGAACTTGGCTATGGCTACACCTTC.

This chain uses TRBV7-2 with TRBJ2-2; 7 positions match TRBD1. Per germline, CDR1 SGHTA and CDR2 FQGNSA. Trimming took 4 bases from V and 3 from J; bases not matched to a gene: 14. The CDR3 runs 18 residues. The CDR3 DNA is TGTGCCAGCAGCTCAGAGCCCGGGACAGTAGGGTACACCGGGGAGCTGTTTTTT. Translating it yields CASSSEPGTVGYTGELFF.

This rearrangement joins TRBV7-9 to TRBJ2-5; TRBD1 matches at 7 bases. This CDR3 has 13 residues. With 5 bases clipped from V and 10 bases from J, the junction kept 10 bases outside the gene matches. Germline CDR1 and CDR2: SEHNR and FQNEAQ (reference sequence). The CDR3 reads CASSLDRLGVQYF. CDR3 bases: TGTGCCAGCAGCCTGGACAGGTTGGGTGTCCAGTACTTC. The entire variable domain, with the rest obtained from reference TRBV7-9 and TRBJ2-5, is as follows: DTGVSQNPRHKITKRGQNVTFRCDPISEHNRLYWYRQTLGQGPEFLTYFQNEAQLEKSRLLSDRFSAERPKGSFSTLEIQRTEQGDSAMYLCASSLDRLGVQYFGPGTRLLVL.

The chain couples TRBV28 to TRBJ2-2, with D perhaps TRBD2 (7 bases). The CDR3 spans 15 residues. Trimming cost V 7 bases and J 6 bases, with 18 bases left between them. Germline V gene data show CDR1 as MDHEN and CDR2 as SYDVKM. CDR3 in amino acids: CASTWGGQESGELFF. DNA of the CDR3: TGTGCCAGCACTTGGGGGGGACAAGAATCCGGGGAGCTGTTTTTT. The variable domain in full, completed from reference TRBV28 and TRBJ2-2, reads DVKVTQSSRYLVKRTGEKVFLECVQDMDHENMFWYRQDPGLGLRLIYFSYDVKMKEKGDIPEGYSVSREKKERFSLILESASTNQTSMYLCASTWGGQESGELFFGEGSRLTVL.

The chain uses TRBV5-1 and TRBJ2-5, with 10 bases identical to TRBD1. V lost 4 bases and J lost 6; bases outside the gene matches: 6. Germline V gene lookup returns CDR1 SGHRS and CDR2 YFSETQ. CDR3 length: 14 amino acids. CDR3 DNA sequence: TGCGCCAGCAGCCGGACAGGGGGTGAGAAGACCCAGTACTTC. Translated: CASSRTGGEKTQYF.

The gene calls are TRBV19 and TRBJ1-2; a weak D match, TRBD1 (5 bases). Germline CDR1 is LNHDA and CDR2 is SQIVND (reference sequence). The CDR3 is 15 residues long. V was pared by 7 bases and J by 4 bases, with 19 bases between. The CDR3 protein is CASNPSYRNLYGYTF. In nucleotides, the CDR3 is TGTGCCAGTAACCCATCCTACAGGAACCTCTATGGCTACACCTTC.

V usage is TRBV2 and J usage is TRBJ2-5, with a weak D call TRBD1 (5 bases). Between the trimmed V and J ends, which lost 3 bases and 4 bases, there was a span of 9 bases. Germline assignment: CDR1 SNHLY and CDR2 FYNNEI. The length of the CDR3 is 13 residues. CDR3 region: CASSEGPRETQYF. CDR3 nucleotide sequence: TGTGCCAGCAGTGAGGGGCCTAGAGAGACCCAGTACTTC.